This TCR beta chain stems from a study of T cells in Graves' hyperthyroidism and ophthalmopathy (dated by TCRdb to the late 2010s). Study-wide context: Peripheral blood samples were taken at initial diagnosis, before any treatment was given. The approximately 100 discovery patients were divided at random into training and test sets in a 7:3 ratio. After blood sampling, hyperthyroidism patients were treated with methimazole at a starting dose of 30 mg daily, and ophthalmopathy patients were treated with high-dose intravenous methylprednisolone. Prospective prediction of ophthalmopathy was tested in an independent validation cohort consisting of roughly 20 hyperthyroidism patients and around 17 patients who later progressed to ophthalmopathy. To identify TCR V-J signatures that set the groups apart, the researchers used a discovery cohort of about a hundred patients, made up of 43 with Graves' ophthalmopathy and 55 to 65 with stable Graves' hyperthyroidism. TCR Vbeta CDR3 sequencing of fewer than 150 peripheral blood samples (roughly 43 ophthalmopathy, 75 hyperthyroidism and roughly 17 progressor patients) is reported in the paper. The study also compared thyroid tissue and blood T-cell repertoires from about 6 Graves' hyperthyroidism patients. Study-level results and caveats: Sample size was not statistically predetermined, and investigators were not blinded to group allocation. A 13 V-J signature model separated ophthalmopathy from stable hyperthyroidism, with about 90% sensitivity and 81% to 82% specificity in cross-validation and 80%/75% in testing. In validation, progression to ophthalmopathy was predicted by the model with about 70% sensitivity and under 85% specificity, a median of around 5.9 months before onset. Most expanded thyroid clonotypes (frequency above 0.001) were also detected in blood, suggesting blood repertoires may reflect thyroid immune responses.

In the ophthalmopathy patients, disease was moderately to severely active, with a Clinical Activity Score of 3 or more, a NOSPECS grade of 4 or more, and a duration of less than 3 months. Any patient with an uncontrolled infection, another autoimmune disease, pregnancy or lactation was excluded. Diagnoses relied on clinical symptoms, serum thyroxine and TRAb, thyroid ultrasound and orbital computed tomography. PBMCs were separated from under 12 ml of fresh peripheral blood using Ficoll-Paque density gradient centrifugation. Total RNA was extracted using Trizol reagent, and RNA quality was assessed on an Agilent 2100 Bioanalyzer. A remark on this clonotype: Its binding antigen is unknown. A much larger clone is a single base away; this may be a read error.

Amplification of TCR beta CDR3 regions was carried out from RNA transcripts. The first round of RT-PCR for the TCR CDR3 was performed with the HTBI primer set and the Qiagen OneStep RT-PCR kit. The libraries were constructed in a second round of multiplex PCR and then size-selected and purified. Libraries were sequenced paired-end with 100 bp reads on an Illumina HiSeq2000. Processing in the source paper ran as follows. Raw data were processed with SOAPnuke, discarding reads with adapters, uncalled bases, mean Phred below 15, or no exact constant-primer or identifier match. High-quality paired reads were merged using COPE v1.2.5, and each unique nucleotide sequence was defined as a clonotype. MiTCR v1.1 was used to align clonotypes to the IMGT TRBV, TRBD and TRBJ reference segments. The analysis was restricted to V-J combinations with a frequency above 0.0001, which together covered roughly 99% of the repertoires. The TCS score was defined as F50 (clonal expansion) divided by E x V (chaos), with BLOSUM62-based TCRdist calculated between CDR3 peptides within each V-J. Welch's t-statistics and random forest reduced roughly 530 V-J features to 13, which were used in a naive Bayes classifier (R e1071). The raw public data were reprocessed by TCRdb itself: fastp quality trimming at Q25, MiXCR clonotype calling, in-frame beta chains only. Each CDR3 protein gets just one entry, which takes the most common genes and DNA from the rows behind it. TCRdb assigned the V and J calls; the authors' analysis was not used. This sample lists about half a million distinct CDR3 sequences; about 16% were detected once. The ten largest clones capture over 25% of the sample.

The sequencing input was blood. The receptor's source is a woman aged 25 to 45 with Graves' ophthalmopathy.

The CDR3 reads as follows: CASRSGTYEQHF. The DNA sequence is as follows: TGTGCCAGCAGAAGCGGGACCTACGAGCAGCACTTC. Here the chain combines TRBV6-2 or TRBV6-3 and TRBJ2-7, with 7 middle bases fitting TRBD2. The CDR3, from cysteine to phenylalanine, totals 12 residues. Solely the CDR3 DNA is kept, with 36 bases framed from the first base. Looking up the germline V gene yields CDR1 MNHEY and CDR2 SVGEGT.